This entry describes one T cell receptor beta chain. This clone showed up many times. What this receptor recognizes is not known. The sample holds no much larger clone one base away, and base qualities are not on file. This record belongs to a study of shared clonotypes between healthy human individuals (TCRdb year 2020). About the investigation overall: Two women and a few men aged 18 to 49 years were included in the cohort. Between about 0.85 and 8.9 billion PBMCs per donor were obtained by leukapheresis. To increase sequencing depth and limit assay-specific biases, different laboratories used diverse techniques to prepare libraries and sequence TCR repertoires. Per donor, three plates each were used for CD4 naive and CD4 memory, two for CD8 naive, and one for CD8 memory. To estimate repertoire size and how much clonotype sharing occurs between individuals, the study deeply sequenced the blood TCR repertoires of about 5 healthy adults. Findings and caveats that apply to the study as a whole: Across a handful of donors, around 5% of naive CD4, more than 3% of naive CD8, about 2.3% of memory CD4, and around 0.4% of memory CD8 clonotypes were shared. Because the study included only a small number of donors, the genetic and exposure-history diversity represented was limited. Pairwise subsampling indicated that sequencing depth was expected to affect the degree of clonotype sharing among donors. Sampling was limited to blood, and TCR repertoires in tissue likely differ from TCR repertoires in blood. Even with the large sequencing depth, rarefaction of the sorted-subset datasets indicated that sequencing was incomplete. Larger estimated clonotype richness was generally found for naive subsets than for memory subsets. Compared with non-shared clonotypes, the clonotypes found in all four sorted-subset donors had higher generation probabilities.

Using the deep immunoSEQ assay, multiplex PCR amplified TCR CDR3 regions from genomic DNA. Extracted genomic DNA from each cell subset was distributed evenly across all wells of several immunoSEQ 96-well plates, and each plate was treated as a replicate. For sorted subsets, approximately 190 ng genomic DNA, equal to some 30,000 T cell genomes, was loaded into each replicate PCR. Purified libraries were measured with a Qubit 3.0 fluorometer, size-checked on a Bioanalyzer 2100, and measured again with the KAPA Library Quantification kit. Every immunoSEQ 96-well plate was sequenced on a dedicated single-read 150-cycle Illumina NextSeq 550 flow cell. The authors processed their data as follows. Because the immunoSEQ output included only junctional sequences and no quality scores, the filtering could not be the same as the filtering used for full-length reads. Sequences were annotated with PyIR, a Python wrapper for IgBLAST v1.9, and V/J genes and CDR3 were assigned using IMGT germline references. Reads were filtered out if the reads had weak V/J assignments (E-value above 1e-6), no CDR3, stop codons, out-of-frame junctions, or ambiguous translated residues. V3J clonotypes were defined as sequences sharing the same inferred V gene, J gene, and CDR3 amino acid sequence. The percentage overlap between two repertoires was calculated by dividing the number of shared unique clonotypes by the size of the smaller repertoire. Richness of each repertoire was evaluated using RTK rarefaction, the Chao1 estimator, and Recon v2.1 estimates of unobserved clonotypes. For all TCRbeta clonotypes obtained by the gDNA method from a few donors, generation probabilities were computed with OLGA. This immuneACCESS table, as held by TCRdb, lists in-frame sequences with V and J called but not all clones. Of the missing ones, under half trace to an unresolved V gene in checked studies; the others have no known cause. V and J calls and clone size are those listed in that table; D and trimming were worked out from the DNA. The table for this sample lists 300,000 to 400,000 clones; 74% of them were counted only once. Together, the top ten hold approximately 10% of the sample.

Donors were healthy HIV-negative adults with no recently reported acute infections or vaccinations. Every donor was a Caucasian adult living in Nashville, Tennessee, USA. CD4+ T cells were enriched by magnetic negative selection; naive cells were then positively selected on CD45RA, and the negative fraction formed the memory subset. After blood collection by leukapheresis, PBMCs were isolated using Ficoll-Histopaque density gradient centrifugation and then cryopreserved in the vapor phase of liquid nitrogen. Analytical flow cytometry was used to check the purity and quantity of every magnetically sorted T cell population. Genomic DNA was isolated from every sorted fraction and measured by UV absorbance on a Nanodrop 2000c. Per the germline V gene, MNHEY is the CDR1 and SVGAGI is the CDR2. V and J lose 6 bases and 0 bases, and a span of 11 bases separates them. There are 15 amino acids in the CDR3, from cysteine to phenylalanine inclusive. Only the CDR3 DNA is retained, 45 bases long and in frame from the first base.

This receptor was obtained from a young man in good health. The sequenced sample consisted of memory CD4+ T cells sorted from blood. The cell subset or site label here, explained by the study, means: CD45RA-negative fraction. This receptor chain uses TRBV6-5 and TRBJ2-2; the D gene remains uncertain. The nucleotide sequence reads as follows: TGTGCCAGCAGCCAACATCCGACGAACACCGGGGAGCTGTTTTTT. The resulting protein is CASSQHPTNTGELFF.